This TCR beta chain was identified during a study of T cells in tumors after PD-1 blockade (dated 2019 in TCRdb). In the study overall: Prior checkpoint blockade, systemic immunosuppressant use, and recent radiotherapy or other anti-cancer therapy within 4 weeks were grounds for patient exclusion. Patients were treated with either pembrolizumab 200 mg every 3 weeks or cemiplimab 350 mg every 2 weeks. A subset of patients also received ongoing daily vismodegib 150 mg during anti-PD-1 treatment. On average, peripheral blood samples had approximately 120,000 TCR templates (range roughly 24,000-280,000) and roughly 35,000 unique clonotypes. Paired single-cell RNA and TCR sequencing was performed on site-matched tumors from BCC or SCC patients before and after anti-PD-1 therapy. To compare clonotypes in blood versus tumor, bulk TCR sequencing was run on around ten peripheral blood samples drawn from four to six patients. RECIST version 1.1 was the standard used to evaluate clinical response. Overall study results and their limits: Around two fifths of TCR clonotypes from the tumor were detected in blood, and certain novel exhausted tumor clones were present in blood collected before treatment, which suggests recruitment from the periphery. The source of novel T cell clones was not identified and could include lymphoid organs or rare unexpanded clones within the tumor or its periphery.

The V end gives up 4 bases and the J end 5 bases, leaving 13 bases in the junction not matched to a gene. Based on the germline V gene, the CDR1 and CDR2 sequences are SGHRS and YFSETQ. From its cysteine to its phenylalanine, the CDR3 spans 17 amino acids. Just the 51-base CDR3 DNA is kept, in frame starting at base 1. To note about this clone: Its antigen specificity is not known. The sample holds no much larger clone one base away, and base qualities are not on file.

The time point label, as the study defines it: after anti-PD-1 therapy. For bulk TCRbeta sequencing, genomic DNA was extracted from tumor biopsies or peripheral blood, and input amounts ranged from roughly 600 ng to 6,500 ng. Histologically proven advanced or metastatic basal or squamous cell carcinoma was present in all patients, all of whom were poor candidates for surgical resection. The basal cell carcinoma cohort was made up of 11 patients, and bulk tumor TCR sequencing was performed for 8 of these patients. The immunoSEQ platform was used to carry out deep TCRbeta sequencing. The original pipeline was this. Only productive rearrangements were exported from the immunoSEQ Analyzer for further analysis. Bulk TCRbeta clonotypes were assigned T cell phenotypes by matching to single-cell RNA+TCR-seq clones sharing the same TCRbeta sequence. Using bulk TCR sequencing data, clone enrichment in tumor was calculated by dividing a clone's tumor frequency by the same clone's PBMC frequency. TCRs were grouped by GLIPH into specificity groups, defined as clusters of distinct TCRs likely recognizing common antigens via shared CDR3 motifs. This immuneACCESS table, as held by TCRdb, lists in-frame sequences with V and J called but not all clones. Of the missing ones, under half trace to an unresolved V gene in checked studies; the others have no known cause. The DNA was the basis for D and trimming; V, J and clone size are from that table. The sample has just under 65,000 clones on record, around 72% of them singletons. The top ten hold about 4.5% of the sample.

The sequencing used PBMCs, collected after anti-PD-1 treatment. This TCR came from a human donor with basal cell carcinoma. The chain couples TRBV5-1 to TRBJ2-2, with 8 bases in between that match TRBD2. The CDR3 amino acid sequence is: CASSLALRGGGTGELFF. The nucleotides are TGCGCCAGCAGCCTCGCCCTCCGGGGGGGAGGTACCGGGGAGCTGTTTTTT.